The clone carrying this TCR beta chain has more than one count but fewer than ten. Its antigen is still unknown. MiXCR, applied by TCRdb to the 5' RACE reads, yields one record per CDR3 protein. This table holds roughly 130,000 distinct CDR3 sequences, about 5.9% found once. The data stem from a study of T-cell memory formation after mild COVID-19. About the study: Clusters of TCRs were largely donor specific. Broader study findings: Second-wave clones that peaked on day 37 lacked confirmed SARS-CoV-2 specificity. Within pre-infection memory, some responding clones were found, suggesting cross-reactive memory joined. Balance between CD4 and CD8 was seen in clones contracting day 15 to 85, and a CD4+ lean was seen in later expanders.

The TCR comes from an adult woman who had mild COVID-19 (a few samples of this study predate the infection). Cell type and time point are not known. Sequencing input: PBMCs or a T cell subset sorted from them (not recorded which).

This CDR3 is CASRLRQGGRDNEQFF. CDR3 DNA: TGTGCCAGCAGACTCCGACAGGGGGGACGGGACAATGAGCAGTTCTTC. The chain combines TRBV6-6 with TRBJ2-1, with 9 bases identical to TRBD1. The CDR3 length is 16 residues. The germline V gene has CDR1 MNHNY and CDR2 SVGAGI (reference sequence). Unmatched junction bases numbered 11, after V lost 6 bases and J lost 5 bases.